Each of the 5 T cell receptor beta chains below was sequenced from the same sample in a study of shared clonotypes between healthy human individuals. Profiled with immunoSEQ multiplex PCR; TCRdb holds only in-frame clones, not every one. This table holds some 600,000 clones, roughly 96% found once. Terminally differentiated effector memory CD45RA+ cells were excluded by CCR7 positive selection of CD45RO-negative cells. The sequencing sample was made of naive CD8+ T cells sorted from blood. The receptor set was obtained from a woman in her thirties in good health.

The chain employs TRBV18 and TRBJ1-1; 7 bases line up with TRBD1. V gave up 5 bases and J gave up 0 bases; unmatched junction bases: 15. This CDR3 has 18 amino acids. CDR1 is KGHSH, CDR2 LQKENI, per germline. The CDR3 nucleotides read TGTGCCAGCTCATCTCGACAGGGTCGATCCCCTTTGAACACTGAAGCTTTCTTT. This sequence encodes CASSSRQGRSPLNTEAFF.

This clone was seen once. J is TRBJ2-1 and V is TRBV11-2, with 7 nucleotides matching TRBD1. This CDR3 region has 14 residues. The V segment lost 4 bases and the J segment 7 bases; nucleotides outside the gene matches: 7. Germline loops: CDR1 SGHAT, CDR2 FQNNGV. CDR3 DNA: TGTGCCAGCAGCTCGCCGGGACAGCCTAATGAGCAGTTCTTC. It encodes CASSSPGQPNEQFF.

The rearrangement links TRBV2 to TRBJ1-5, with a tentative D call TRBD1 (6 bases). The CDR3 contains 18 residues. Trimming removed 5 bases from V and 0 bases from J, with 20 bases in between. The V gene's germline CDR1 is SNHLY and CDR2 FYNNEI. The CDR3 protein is CASSPPDRGAYSNQPQHF. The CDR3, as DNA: TGTGCCAGCAGTCCGCCGGACAGAGGGGCATATAGCAATCAGCCCCAGCATTTT.

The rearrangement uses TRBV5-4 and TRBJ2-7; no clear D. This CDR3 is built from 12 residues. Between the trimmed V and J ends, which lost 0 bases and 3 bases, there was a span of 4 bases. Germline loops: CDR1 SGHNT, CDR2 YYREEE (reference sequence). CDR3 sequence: CASSLDDYEQYF. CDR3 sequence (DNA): TGTGCCAGCAGCTTGGATGACTACGAGCAGTACTTC. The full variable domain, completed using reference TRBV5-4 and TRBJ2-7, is ETGVTQSPTHLIKTRGQQVTLRCSSQSGHNTVSWYQQALGQGPQFIFQYYREEENGRGNFPPRFSGLQFPNYSSELNVNALELDDSALYLCASSLDDYEQYFGPGTRLTVT.

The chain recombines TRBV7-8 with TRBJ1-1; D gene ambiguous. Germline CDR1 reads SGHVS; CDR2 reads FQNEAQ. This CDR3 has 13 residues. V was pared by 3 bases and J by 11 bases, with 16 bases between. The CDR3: CASSLDGRGYAFF. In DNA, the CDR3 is TGTGCCAGCAGCTTGGATGGACGGGGTTACGCTTTCTTT.